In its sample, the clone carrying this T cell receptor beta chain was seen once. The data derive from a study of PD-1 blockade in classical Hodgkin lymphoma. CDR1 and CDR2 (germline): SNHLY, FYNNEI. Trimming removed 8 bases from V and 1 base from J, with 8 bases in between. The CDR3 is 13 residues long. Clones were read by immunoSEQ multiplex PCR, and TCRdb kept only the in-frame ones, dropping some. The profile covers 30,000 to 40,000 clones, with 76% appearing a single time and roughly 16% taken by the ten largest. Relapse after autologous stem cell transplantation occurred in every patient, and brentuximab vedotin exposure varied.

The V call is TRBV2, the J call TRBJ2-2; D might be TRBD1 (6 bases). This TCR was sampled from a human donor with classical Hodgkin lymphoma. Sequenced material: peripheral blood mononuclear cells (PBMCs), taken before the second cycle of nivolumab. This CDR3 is CASLDRNTGELFF. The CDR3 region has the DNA TGTGCCAGCCTGGACAGGAACACCGGGGAGCTGTTTTTT.